This is a list of T cell receptor beta chains from one sample in a study of OX40 agonist ivuxolimab in advanced cancers. Here immunoSEQ multiplex PCR was the method, and the copy in TCRdb shows in-frame clones only, minus some. The data hold more than 35,000 clones, with about 80% observed a single time. The sequencing here drew on CD4+ or CD8+ T cells sorted from blood, taken in a trial of the OX40 agonist ivuxolimab. The receptors shown here come from an adult with an advanced solid tumor such as melanoma, head and neck, liver or kidney cancer. Both conserved end residues are part of each CDR3. A D gene is named only where the DNA matches it firmly. The size of a clone is reported for some rows only, either as once, few or many, or as a class for expanded clones.

d_gene | j_gene | v_gene | abundance | CDR3nt | CDR3aa
- | TRBJ2-5 | TRBV28 | - | TGTGCCAGCAGGACAGTACAAGAGACCCAGTACTTC | CASRTVQETQYF
TRBD2 | TRBJ2-1 | TRBV28 | - | TGTGCCAGCAGGAGGTGGGGGACTAGCGGGAGAAATGAGCAGTTCTTC | CASRRWGTSGRNEQFF
TRBD1 | TRBJ2-5 | TRBV7-9 | - | TGTGCCAGCAGCCTCTCGGGACAGCTACAAGAGACCCAGTACTTC | CASSLSGQLQETQYF
- | TRBJ2-7 | TRBV6-5 | - | TGTGCCAGCAGTTACTCCAGGGGACCTTACGAGCAGTACTTC | CASSYSRGPYEQYF
- | TRBJ1-2 | TRBV28 | - | TGTGCCAGCAGTCGCTTGGACGTTGATGGCTACACCTTC | CASSRLDVDGYTF
TRBD1 | TRBJ2-7 | TRBV27 | - | TGTGCCAGCAGTATCCGAGCAGGGGGCAACCACGAGCAGTACTTC | CASSIRAGGNHEQYF
- | TRBJ2-7 | TRBV21-1 | once | TGTGCCAGCAGTACAACGGGGCGGGGGGGACACGAGCAGTACTTC | CASSTTGRGGHEQYF
TRBD1 | TRBJ2-3 | TRBV28 | - | TGTGCCAGCAACTTAGTTTCTAGGACAGGGGGCTCGGGAGATACGCAGTATTTT | CASNLVSRTGGSGDTQYF
TRBD1 | TRBJ1-4 | TRBV9 | once | TGTGCCAGCAGCGTAGGTCGAGGGGGCGGTGAAAAACTGTTTTTT | CASSVGRGGGEKLFF
TRBD2 | TRBJ2-7 | TRBV2 | few | TGTGCCAGCAATCGTCCCGCGGCGGGGGACGAGCAGTACTTC | CASNRPAAGDEQYF
- | TRBJ2-7 | TRBV6-1 | - | TGTGCCAGCAGTAGGGCAGGCCCTAGCTCCTACGAGCAGTACTTC | CASSRAGPSSYEQYF
TRBD1 | TRBJ1-4 | TRBV15 | once | TGTGCCACCCGTGGACAGGGGGTTGTTGAAAAACTGTTTTTT | CATRGQGVVEKLFF
TRBD2 | TRBJ2-3 | TRBV4-2 | - | TGTGCCAGCAGCCAAGCCCCGGGGGGGTCGACAGATACGCAGTATTTT | CASSQAPGGSTDTQYF
- | TRBJ2-2 | TRBV6-6 | - | TGTGCCAGCAGTTCTGACTCGAACACCGGGGAGCTGTTTTTT | CASSSDSNTGELFF
- | TRBJ1-6 | TRBV25-1 | few | TGTGCCAGCAGTGTCTCCGATTGGGTGTCACCCCTCCACTTT | CASSVSDWVSPLHF
- | TRBJ2-7 | TRBV7-9 | few | TGTGCCAGCAGCTTTTCGGTCTACGAGCAGTACTTC | CASSFSVYEQYF
- | TRBJ2-2 | TRBV5-4 | - | TGTGCCAGCAGCTTGCCGCGGTCTACCACCGGGGAGCTGTTTTTT | CASSLPRSTTGELFF
- | TRBJ2-2 | TRBV6-1 | - | TGTGCCAGCAGTAAAAGAGCTGCGAACACCGGGGAGCTGTTTTTT | CASSKRAANTGELFF
- | TRBJ2-1 | TRBV5-1 | - | TGCGCCAGCAGCTTGGGAGGTGGCACCTACAATGAGCAGTTCTTC | CASSLGGGTYNEQFF
- | TRBJ2-4 | TRBV5-1 | - | TGCGCCAGCAGCCCGGGACTAGCCAAAAACATTCAGTACTTC | CASSPGLAKNIQYF
- | TRBJ2-1 | TRBV9 | once | TGTGCCAGCAGCCCAAGAGGGGCCTCGACTAACAATGAGCAGTTCTTC | CASSPRGASTNNEQFF
- | TRBJ2-3 | TRBV18 | - | TGTGCCAGCTCACAACAGGGTGGCTTAAATACGCAGTATTTT | CASSQQGGLNTQYF
TRBD1 | TRBJ2-7 | TRBV7-9 | - | TGCGCCAGCAGCCAAGGGACAGACGGGATCTACGAGCAGTACTTC | CASSQGTDGIYEQYF
- | TRBJ1-1 | TRBV7-3 | - | TGTGCCAGCAGCTTAGAAGGAATCACTGAAGCTTTCTTT | CASSLEGITEAFF
TRBD1 | TRBJ1-6 | TRBV19 | - | TGTGCCAGTAGTACGGGGACAGGGAGCAATTCACCCCTCCACTTT | CASSTGTGSNSPLHF
- | TRBJ1-2 | TRBV6-6 | - | TGTGCCAGCAGTAGGGGTGCCGACTATGGCTACACCTTC | CASSRGADYGYTF
- | TRBJ2-7 | TRBV14 | - | TGTGCCAGCTCCATTGACGGCAGCGAGCAGTACTTC | CASSIDGSEQYF
- | TRBJ1-6 | TRBV28 | once | TGTGCCAGCAGTTCTACCGGACACTCCGCTAATTCACCCCTCCACTTT | CASSSTGHSANSPLHF
TRBD2 | TRBJ2-5 | TRBV5-1 | - | TGCGCCAGCAGCCCGGAATCCCAAGCGGGGGTCGGGACCCAGTACTTC | CASSPESQAGVGTQYF
- | TRBJ1-5 | TRBV6-5 | - | TGTGCCAGCAGGGTGACCCACGACAGCAATCAGCCCCAGCATTTT | CASRVTHDSNQPQHF
- | TRBJ1-5 | TRBV19 | - | TGTGCCAGTAGACTGACTGATTATAGCAATCAGCCCCAGCATTTT | CASRLTDYSNQPQHF
- | TRBJ1-5 | TRBV5-6 | - | TGTGCCAGCAGCTTGAGTTATAGCAATCAGCCCCAGCATTTT | CASSLSYSNQPQHF
TRBD1 | TRBJ1-6 | TRBV4-2 | - | TGTGCCAGCAGCTTCCGGGACAGGGGGCGATCACCCCTCCACTTT | CASSFRDRGRSPLHF